This note documents a single T cell receptor beta chain sequence. The data were obtained in a study of blood T cell repertoires in COVID-19. Study background: Italy, Spain and the United States were the sources of the convalescent and acute COVID-19 samples.

Looked up from germline, CDR1 is MNHEY and CDR2 is SVGAGI. The CDR3 sequence is 13 residues long. V lost 6 bases to trimming and J lost 0 bases, with 8 bases between them. Measured with immunoSEQ multiplex PCR; TCRdb has only the in-frame clones, and not every one. The sample shows 200,000 to 300,000 clones, approximately 90% of them seen only once. Material: peripheral blood. This receptor was taken from a woman aged 40 to 49 who had recovered from COVID-19. V and J are TRBV6-5 and TRBJ1-2; D unresolved. The CDR3 spells CASRRASNYGYTF. For the CDR3, the DNA is TGTGCCAGCAGGAGAGCCTCTAACTATGGCTACACCTTC.